This T cell receptor (beta chain) was recorded in a study of T cell changes during pregnancy in multiple sclerosis. CDR1 and CDR2 from the germline V gene are KGHSH and LQKENI. This CDR3 is 14 amino acids long. V was pared by 4 bases and J by 2 bases, with 12 bases between. Method: immunoSEQ multiplex PCR; TCRdb's copy keeps in-frame clones and lacks some. The sample has about 92,000 clones, more than 85% seen once. V is TRBV18 and J is TRBJ2-7; tentative D call: TRBD1 (6 bases). This specimen was peripheral blood, taken in the first trimester of pregnancy. The receptor was derived from a female donor with multiple sclerosis, enrolled in a pregnancy study. CDR3 protein: CASSRRQDPYEQYF. CDR3 DNA sequence: TGTGCCAGCTCACGACGACAGGACCCCTACGAGCAGTACTTC.